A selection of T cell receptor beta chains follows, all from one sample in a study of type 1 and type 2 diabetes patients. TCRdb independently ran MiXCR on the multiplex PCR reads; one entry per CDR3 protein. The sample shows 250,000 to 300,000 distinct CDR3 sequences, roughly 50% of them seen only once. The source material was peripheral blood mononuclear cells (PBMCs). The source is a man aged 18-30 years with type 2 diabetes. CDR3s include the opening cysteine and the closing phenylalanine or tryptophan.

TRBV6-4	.	CASSYGGGRETQYF
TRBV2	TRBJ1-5	CASSDRESQPQHF
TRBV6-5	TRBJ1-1	CASTGGVGTEAFF
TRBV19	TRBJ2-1	CASSSGWSYNEQFF
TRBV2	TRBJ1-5	CASNIFGTATNPQPQHF
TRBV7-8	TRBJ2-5	CASSLGLAGGIGETQYF
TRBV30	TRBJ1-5	CAWSIRQGNQPQHF
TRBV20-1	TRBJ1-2	CSATTSSNGYTF
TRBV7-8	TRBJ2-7	CASSLVSDLSYEQYF
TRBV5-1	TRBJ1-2	CASSPSTGGFNYGYTF
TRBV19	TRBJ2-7	CASKEGDSYEQYF
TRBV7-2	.	CASSPAGTKYEQYF
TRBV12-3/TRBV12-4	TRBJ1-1	CASSRGRVTEAFF
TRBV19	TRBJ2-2	CASEGGITGELFF
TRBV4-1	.	CASSQVPGGETQYF
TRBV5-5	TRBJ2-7	CASSLVGWTGYEQYF
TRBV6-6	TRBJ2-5	CASSPVGRQLQETQYF
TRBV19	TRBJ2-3	CASSIRQGSTDTQYF
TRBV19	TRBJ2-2	CASSGVRDTGELFF
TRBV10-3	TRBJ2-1	CAISETFGYNEQFF
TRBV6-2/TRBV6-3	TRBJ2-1	CASSYSRPGQGGEAGVTTTNEQFF
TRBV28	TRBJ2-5	CASRGSVGAETQYF
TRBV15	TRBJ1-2	CATSRGQRQGANYGYTF
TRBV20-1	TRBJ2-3	CSASRPGREGTDTQYF
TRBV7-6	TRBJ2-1	CAISRGNEQFF
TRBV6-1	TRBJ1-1	CASRTRGEEAFF
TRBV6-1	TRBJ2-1	CASKLVWDRGYNEQFF
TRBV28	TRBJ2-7	CASSLAGGLREQYF
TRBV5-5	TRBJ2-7	CASSWQPSYEQYF
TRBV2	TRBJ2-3	CASSGGTAGITDTQYF
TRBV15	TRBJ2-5	CATATAILKETQYF
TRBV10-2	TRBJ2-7	CASSDPSDYEQYF
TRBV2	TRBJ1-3	CASNGQGGTGNTIYF
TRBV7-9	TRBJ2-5	CASSPRAGDRETQYF
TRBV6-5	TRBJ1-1	CASRYRDIRKNTEAFF
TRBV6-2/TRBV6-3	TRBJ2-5	CASSLEWVETQYF
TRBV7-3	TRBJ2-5	CASSFDRGYQETQYF
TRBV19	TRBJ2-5	CASSILGQRQETQYF
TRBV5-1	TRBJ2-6	CASSWGGVSGANVLTF
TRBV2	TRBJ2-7	CASSRGPYEQYF
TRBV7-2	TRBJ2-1	CASSHPRAGANYNEQFF
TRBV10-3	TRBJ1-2	CATGGRQGYTF
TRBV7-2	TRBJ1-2	CASSLTGVGYTF
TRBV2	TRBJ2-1	CASQTGGDEQFF
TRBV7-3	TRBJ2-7	CASSLTAGDLTYEQYF
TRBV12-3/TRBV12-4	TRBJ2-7	CASSTRTGGFRYEQYF
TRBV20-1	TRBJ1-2	CSAHLGPGGYTF
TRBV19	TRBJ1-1	CASGTGTGGRRAFF
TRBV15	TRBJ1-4	CASSADRDPEKLFF
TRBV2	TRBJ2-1	CASSEFRTNEQFF
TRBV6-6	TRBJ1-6	CASNYGGPLHF
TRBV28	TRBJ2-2	CASSSRWERDTGELFF
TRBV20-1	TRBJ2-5	CSAQDMWETQYF
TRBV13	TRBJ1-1	CATSIQENTEAFF
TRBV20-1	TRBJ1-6	CSASLESYNSPLHF